A single sample gave rise to the 2 T cell receptor beta chains below, sequenced in a study of neurological immune-mediated disorders. TCRdb re-analysed the 5' RACE reads in MiXCR, keeping a single row per CDR3 protein. The repertoire holds 55,000 to 70,000 distinct CDR3 sequences, with about an eighth as singletons. Sequences were obtained from PBMCs. These receptor sequences come from a man between 60 and 75 years old in good health.

This clonotype was counted many times. This rearrangement joins TRBV5-1 to TRBJ2-1; TRBD2 matches at 7 bases. CDR3 length: 14 residues. V lost 7 bases, J lost 0 bases, and 4 bases stayed unmatched. Germline V gene lookup returns CDR1 SGHRS and CDR2 YFSETQ. The CDR3, as DNA: TGCGCCAGCTCGCGGGGGAGCTCCTACAATGAGCAGTTCTTC. This codes for CASSRGSSYNEQFF. Filled out from reference TRBV5-1 and TRBJ2-1, the complete variable domain reads KAGVTQTPRYLIKTRGQQVTLSCSPISGHRSVSWYQQTPGQGLQFLFEYFSETQRNKGNFPGRFSGRQFSNSRSEMNVSTLELGDSALYLCASSRGSSYNEQFFGPGTRLTVL.

This clonotype was seen repeatedly, ten times or more. V and J are TRBV5-6 and TRBJ2-1; 10 nucleotides align to TRBD1. V was pared by 4 bases and J by 7 bases, with 5 bases of the junction left unmatched. Germline lookup yields CDR1 SGHDT and CDR2 YYEEEE. The CDR3 is 14 amino acids. The CDR3 DNA is TGTGCCAGCAGCATAGGGGACAGGGGTAATGAGCAGTTCTTC. As protein: CASSIGDRGNEQFF. Together with reference TRBV5-6 and TRBJ2-1, the CDR3 gives the full variable domain: DAGVTQSPTHLIKTRGQQVTLRCSPKSGHDTVSWYQQALGQGPQFIFQYYEEEERQRGNFPDRFSGHQFPNYSSELNVNALLLGDSALYLCASSIGDRGNEQFFGPGTRLTVL.